The clone carrying this T cell receptor (beta chain) turned up a few times. Its specificity is not known. These data belong to a study of T-cell memory formation after mild COVID-19. Across the whole study: TCR clusters showed largely donor specificity. Findings and limits, study-wide: Among clones peaking at day 37 in the second wave, SARS-CoV-2 specificity remained unconfirmed.

TCRdb redid the calling of the 5' RACE reads with MiXCR, one entry per CDR3 protein. The sample consists of roughly 600,000 distinct CDR3 sequences, 15% to 20% of them appearing once. Trimming removed 2 bases at V and 7 bases at J, with 5 bases between. Germline CDR1 is LGHDT and CDR2 is YNNKEL (reference sequence). The CDR3 runs to 11 residues. The sequenced material came from PBMCs or a T cell subset sorted from them (not recorded which). The TCR comes from an adult woman who had mild COVID-19 (a few samples of this study predate the infection). Cell type and time point are not known. The chain recombines TRBV3-1 with TRBJ1-1; D uncertain. CDR3 nucleotide sequence: TGTGCCAGCAGCCAACTCTATGAAGCTTTCTTT. Protein: CASSQLYEAFF.